The 18 T cell receptor beta chains below were found in one sample sequenced in a study of blood T cell repertoires in COVID-19. Some clones are missing from TCRdb's copy, which holds only in-frame ones; the method was immunoSEQ multiplex PCR. The sample yields just under 250,000 clones, approximately 90% seen once. Sequenced input: PBMCs or T cells enriched from blood (not recorded which). The receptors were sampled from a woman younger than 45 who had recovered from COVID-19.

The genes are TRBV7-3 and TRBJ1-2; TRBD1 matches 9 bases. The CDR3 spans 15 residues. Germline V gene lookup returns CDR1 SGHTA and CDR2 FQGTGA. J lost 5 bases, V lost 2 bases, and 6 bases had no gene match. As DNA, the CDR3 is TGTGCCAGCAGCTTAGGGAGGACAGGGGTTTATGGCTACACCTTC. This sequence encodes CASSLGRTGVYGYTF.

The rearrangement uses TRBV21-1 and TRBJ2-7; TRBD1, the table's D call, was not compared with the DNA. TRBV21-1 is shown as a pseudogene. This CDR3 has 14 amino acids. CDR3 sequence: CASSTQGATYEQYF. The DNA of the CDR3 is TGTGCCAGCAGCACACAGGGGGCCACCTACGAGCAGTACTTC.

This chain joins TRBV30 and TRBJ1-1; 7 bases match TRBD1. This CDR3 is 14 amino acids long. V lost 2 bases to trimming and J lost 2 bases; unmatched junction nucleotides: 5. Germline CDR1 is GTSNPN and CDR2 is SVGIG (reference sequence). The CDR3 DNA reads TGTGCCTGGAGTAAGGACAGGACTAACACTGAAGCTTTCTTT. Translating gives CAWSKDRTNTEAFF.

This chain's CDR3 is CASSRHQTGNSPLHF. In DNA form, the CDR3 reads TGTGCCAGCAGCCGACACCAGACAGGGAATTCACCCCTCCACTTT. The chain uses TRBV7-9 and TRBJ1-6, with TRBD1 matching 7 bases. The V segment lost 5 bases and the J segment 7 bases; nucleotides outside the gene matches: 8. The CDR3 runs to 15 residues. CDR1 and CDR2 (germline): SEHNR, FQNEAQ (reference sequence).

V and J are TRBV11-3 and TRBJ2-1, with a weak D call TRBD2 (6 bases). There are 14 residues in the CDR3. V was pared by 0 bases and J by 5 bases, with 8 bases between. The germline V gene encodes CDR1 SGHNT and CDR2 YENEEA. Here the CDR3 DNA reads TGTGCCAGCAGCTTAGAGACTAGAGACAATGAGCAGTTCTTC. Translation gives CASSLETRDNEQFF.

This sequence joins TRBV19 and TRBJ1-1; 7 bases are a match to TRBD1. The germline V gene has CDR1 LNHDA and CDR2 SQIVND (reference sequence). V trimming: 5 bases; J trimming: 11 bases; junction bases outside the gene matches: 14. The CDR3 has 14 residues. The CDR3 here is CASSAQGQTTIAFF. CDR3 nucleotides: TGTGCCAGTAGTGCTCAGGGACAGACTACGATTGCTTTCTTT.

J is TRBJ1-2 and V is TRBV9, with 7 bases identical to TRBD1. Germline CDR1 SGDLS, CDR2 YYNGEE. The CDR3 is 17 amino acids. Germline trimming cut 0 bases from V and 6 bases from J; bases unmatched to any gene: 14. CDR3 protein: CASSVEEGARNGHGYTF. The CDR3 bases are TGTGCCAGCAGCGTAGAGGAGGGGGCGCGAAATGGGCATGGCTACACCTTC.

The V call is TRBV7-8, the J call TRBJ1-2; TRBD1 agrees at 7 bases. The V gene's germline CDR1 is SGHVS and CDR2 FQNEAQ. J was trimmed by 8 bases and V by 5 bases; bases with no gene match: 8. The CDR3 is made up of 13 amino acids. The CDR3 DNA sequence: TGTGCCAGCAGCCAGCCGACAGGGTCAGGCTACACCTTC. It encodes CASSQPTGSGYTF.

The genes are TRBV15 and TRBJ2-1; the match to TRBD2 covers 7 bases. Trimming at V came to 3 bases and at J to 5 bases, leaving 4 bases not matched to a gene. The CDR3 runs to 14 residues. The germline V gene has CDR1 LNHNV and CDR2 YYDKDF (reference sequence). CDR3 sequence reads: CATSRGGYNNEQFF. The DNA of the CDR3 is TGTGCCACCAGCAGGGGGGGGTACAACAATGAGCAGTTCTTC.

V is TRBV24-1 and J is TRBJ2-2; 8 bases line up with TRBD2. The V gene end was trimmed by 4 bases and the J gene end by 1 base; junction bases not matched to a gene: 1. Germline loops: CDR1 KGHDR, CDR2 SFDVKD. The CDR3 length is 15 residues. CDR3 nucleotide sequence: TGTGCCACCAGTGAAGCGGGGGTGAACACCGGGGAGCTGTTTTTT. It translates to CATSEAGVNTGELFF.

The rearrangement joins TRBV7-2 to TRBJ1-4, with D hard to call. V lost 3 bases to trimming and J lost 12 bases, with 20 bases between them. This CDR3 contains 15 residues. CDR1 and CDR2 from the germline V gene are SGHTA and FQGNSA. Here the CDR3 reads CASSFLVGRGKQLFF. The CDR3 DNA follows: TGTGCCAGCAGCTTCCTAGTGGGGAGAGGAAAGCAACTGTTTTTT.

The chain is built from TRBV4-1 and TRBJ2-1, with TRBD1 matching over 8 bases. The CDR3 spans 16 residues. Trimming cost V 6 bases and J 3 bases; bases outside gene matches: 10. Germline V lookup: CDR1 MGHRA, CDR2 YSYEKL. DNA of the CDR3: TGCGCCAGCAGGCCGATGGGACAGGCAAACTACAATGAGCAGTTCTTC. As protein: CASRPMGQANYNEQFF.

This sequence joins TRBV28 and TRBJ1-1; tentatively, D is TRBD1 (6 bases). V was trimmed by 5 bases and J by 11 bases, leaving 24 bases between them. The length of the CDR3 is 15 residues. The V gene's germline CDR1 is MDHEN and CDR2 SYDVKM. Here the CDR3 reads CASSPRGGANPRAFF. The CDR3 nucleotides read TGTGCCAGCAGTCCACGGGGGGGGGCTAATCCACGGGCTTTCTTT.

V is TRBV29-1 and J is TRBJ1-3, with TRBD1 matching 9 bases. With 5 bases clipped from V and 0 bases from J, the junction kept 5 bases outside the gene matches. The CDR3 totals 15 residues. Germline CDR1 and CDR2: SQVTM and ANQGSEA. The CDR3 loop is CSVIGDRASGNTIYF. The CDR3, as DNA: TGCAGCGTTATCGGGGACAGGGCCTCTGGAAACACCATATATTTT.

The chain couples TRBV6-1 to TRBJ2-6, with TRBD2 as a possible D gene (5 bases). The CDR3 contains 18 residues. Trimming stripped 3 bases from V and 0 bases from J, with 15 bases between. The germline CDR1 and CDR2 sequences are MNHNS and SASEGT. CDR3 sequence (DNA): TGTGCCAGCAGTGATGGTCGGGGAGCCCTCTCTGGGGCCAACGTCCTGACTTTC. This codes for CASSDGRGALSGANVLTF.

This rearrangement joins TRBV7-6 to TRBJ1-1; TRBD1 might be the D (6 bases). The V gene lost 5 bases and the J gene lost 3 bases, with 19 bases spanning the gap. CDR1 is SGHVS and CDR2 is FNYEAQ in the germline V gene. The CDR3 covers 16 residues. The CDR3 bases are TGTGCCAGCAGCCGCGGGGGCTCCCGAGGGGACACTGAAGCTTTCTTT. The encoded protein is CASSRGGSRGDTEAFF.

The rearrangement links TRBV10-3 to TRBJ2-3; TRBD1 agrees at 10 bases. V was clipped by 7 bases and J by 1 base; unmatched bases: 2. Germline CDR1 reads ENHRY; CDR2 reads SYGVKD. This CDR3 is built from 14 residues. The DNA of the CDR3 is TGTGCCATCACCGGGACAGGGGGCACAGATACGCAGTATTTT. Amino acid sequence: CAITGTGGTDTQYF.

The J gene is TRBJ2-6, the V gene TRBV30, with D tentatively TRBD2 (6 bases). The V end lost 0 bases, the J end lost 6 bases, and 15 bases lay between the germline ends. Germline V lookup: CDR1 GTSNPN, CDR2 SVGIG (reference sequence). The CDR3 consists of 16 residues. As DNA, the CDR3 is TGTGCCTGGAGTGTACTAGCATCAACTGAGGCCAACGTCCTGACTTTC. This gives the protein CAWSVLASTEANVLTF.